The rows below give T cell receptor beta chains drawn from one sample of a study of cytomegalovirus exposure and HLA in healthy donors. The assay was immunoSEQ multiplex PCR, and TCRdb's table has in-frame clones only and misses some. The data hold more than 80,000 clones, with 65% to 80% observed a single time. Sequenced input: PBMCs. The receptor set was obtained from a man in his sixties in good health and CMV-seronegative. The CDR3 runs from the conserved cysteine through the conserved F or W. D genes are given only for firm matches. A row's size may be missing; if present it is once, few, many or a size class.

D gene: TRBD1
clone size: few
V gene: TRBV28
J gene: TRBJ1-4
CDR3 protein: CASRPTTGLREKLFF

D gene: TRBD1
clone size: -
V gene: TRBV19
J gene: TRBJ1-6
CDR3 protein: CASSINRGRPGSPLHF

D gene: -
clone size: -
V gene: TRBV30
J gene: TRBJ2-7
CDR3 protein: CAILAGTTVSYEQYF

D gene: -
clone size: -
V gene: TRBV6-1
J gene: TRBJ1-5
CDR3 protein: CASSNYQPQHF

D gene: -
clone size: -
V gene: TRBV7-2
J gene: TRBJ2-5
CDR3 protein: CASSSAVETQYF

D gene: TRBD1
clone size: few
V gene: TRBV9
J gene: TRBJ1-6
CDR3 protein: CASRRTGGDSPLHF

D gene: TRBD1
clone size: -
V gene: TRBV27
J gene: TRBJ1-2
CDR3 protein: CASSLEKGASYTF

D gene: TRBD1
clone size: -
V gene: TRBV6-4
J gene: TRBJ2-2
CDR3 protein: CASSDGQGDTGELFF

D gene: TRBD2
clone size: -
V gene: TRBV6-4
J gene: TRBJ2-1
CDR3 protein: CASSDSAGGYNEQFF

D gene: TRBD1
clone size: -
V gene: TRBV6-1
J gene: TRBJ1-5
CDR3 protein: CASSADREAFNQPQHF

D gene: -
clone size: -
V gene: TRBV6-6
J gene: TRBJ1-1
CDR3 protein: CASSFPGQSRTEAFF

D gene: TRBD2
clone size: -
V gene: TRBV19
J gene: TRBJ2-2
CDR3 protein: CASSPRTSGGGELFF

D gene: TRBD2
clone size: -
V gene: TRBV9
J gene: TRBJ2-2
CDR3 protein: CASSETSGGRGELFF

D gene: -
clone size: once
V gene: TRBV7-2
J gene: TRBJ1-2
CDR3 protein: CASSLGGGLSYGYTF

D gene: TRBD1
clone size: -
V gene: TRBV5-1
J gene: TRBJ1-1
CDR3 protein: CASSSRTGGGIGTEAFF

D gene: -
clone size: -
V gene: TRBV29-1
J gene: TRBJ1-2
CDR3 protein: CSVQGGGRNYGYTF

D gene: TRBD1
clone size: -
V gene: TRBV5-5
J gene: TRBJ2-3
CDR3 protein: CASRIGGGGTDTQYF

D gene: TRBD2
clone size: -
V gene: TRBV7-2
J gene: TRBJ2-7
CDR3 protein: CASSQRGYPYEQYF

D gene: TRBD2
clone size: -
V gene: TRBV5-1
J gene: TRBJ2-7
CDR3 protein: CASSLQTSGGVSYEQYF

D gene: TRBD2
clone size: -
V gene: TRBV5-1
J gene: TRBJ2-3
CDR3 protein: CASSESGGVADTQYF

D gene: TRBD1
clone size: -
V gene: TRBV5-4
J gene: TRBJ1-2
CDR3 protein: CASSLDRGYGYTF

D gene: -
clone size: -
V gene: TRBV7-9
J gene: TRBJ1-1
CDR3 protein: CASSSGTDTEAFF

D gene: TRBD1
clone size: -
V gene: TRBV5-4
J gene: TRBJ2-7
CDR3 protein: CASSLPDRLEQYF

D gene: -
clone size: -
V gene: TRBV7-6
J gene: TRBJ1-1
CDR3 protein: CASTSGGNLNTEAFF

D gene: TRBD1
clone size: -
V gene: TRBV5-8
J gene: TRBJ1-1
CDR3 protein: CASSNRGQRTEAFF

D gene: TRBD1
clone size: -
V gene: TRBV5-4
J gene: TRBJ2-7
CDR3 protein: CASSSPGQGYEQYF

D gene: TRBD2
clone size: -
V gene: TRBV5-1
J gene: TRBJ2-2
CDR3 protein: CASTSGANTGELFF

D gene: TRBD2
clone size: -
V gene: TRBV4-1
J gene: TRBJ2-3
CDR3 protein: CASSLEGLAHTDTQYF

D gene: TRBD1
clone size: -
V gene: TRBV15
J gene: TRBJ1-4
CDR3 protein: CATRPDRAGNEKLFF

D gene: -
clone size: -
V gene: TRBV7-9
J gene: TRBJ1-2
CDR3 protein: CVLQLMLYGYTF

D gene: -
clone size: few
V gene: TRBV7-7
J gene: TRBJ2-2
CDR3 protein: CASSPRATGVTGELFF

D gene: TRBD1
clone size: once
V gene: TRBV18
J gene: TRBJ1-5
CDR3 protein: CASSQGQTQPQHF

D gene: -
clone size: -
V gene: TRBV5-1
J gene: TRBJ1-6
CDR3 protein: CASSSGGVLSYNSPLHF

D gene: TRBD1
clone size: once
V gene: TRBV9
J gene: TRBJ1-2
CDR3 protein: CASSVAGGHGYTF